One and the same sample provided the 23 T cell receptor beta chains below, sequenced in a study of tumor-infiltrating lymphocytes in localized non-small cell lung cancer. Profiling relied on immunoSEQ multiplex PCR, and the TCRdb table lists in-frame clones only, not all of them. The repertoire includes 9,500 to 15,000 clones, 67% of them detected once, and more than 9.5% sits in the top ten. Sequencing was done on a sample of uninvolved lung tissue not adjacent to the tumor. These receptors all come from a human donor with non-small cell lung cancer.

A remark on this clone: No conserved phenylalanine or tryptophan ends this CDR3, so it is likely a read error. The DNA is left out, because the CDR3 cannot be placed on it with certainty; the CDR3 is given as TCRdb lists it. This sequence joins TRBV14 and TRBJ2-4; the D call TRBD1 from the table was never checked on the DNA. Germline V CDR1 and CDR2: SGHDN, FVKESK. 8 amino acids form the CDR3, both terminal residues included. CDR3 loop: CASSHGTG.

The V gene is TRBV5-1, the J gene TRBJ2-5, with TRBD1 matching over 9 bases. The J segment lost 3 bases and the V segment lost 0 bases, leaving 9 bases of the junction unmatched. Per germline, CDR1 SGHRS and CDR2 YFSETQ. The CDR3 extends over 17 amino acids. CDR3 in DNA: TGCGCCAGCAGCTTGGGGGCGTCCCGGACAGGGGAAGAGACCCAGTACTTC. Translation: CASSLGASRTGEETQYF.

The chain joins TRBV18 to TRBJ2-5; no firm D call. V was pared by 3 bases and J by 2 bases, with 4 bases between. Germline assignment: CDR1 KGHSH and CDR2 LQKENI. The CDR3 sequence is 12 residues long. Here the CDR3 reads CASSPVQETQYF. CDR3 coding DNA: TGTGCCAGCTCACCCGTTCAAGAGACCCAGTACTTC.

By frequency in the sample, this clone is medium-sized. The chain uses TRBV7-9 and TRBJ1-2, with a possible D match to TRBD1 (6 bases). Germline V lookup: CDR1 SEHNR, CDR2 FQNEAQ (reference sequence). Trimming left V 5 bases short and J 8 bases short, with 24 bases between. There are 16 residues in the CDR3. The CDR3 loop is CASSKTTGLSERGYTF. The CDR3 DNA reads as TGTGCCAGCAGCAAAACGACAGGCCTATCGGAGCGAGGCTACACCTTC.

The table lists this clone with a few counts. The chain recombines TRBV28 with TRBJ2-7; 12 bases are shared with TRBD1. The CDR3 has 17 residues. The V segment lost 4 bases and the J segment 1 base; nucleotides outside the gene matches: 8. The germline V gene has CDR1 MDHEN and CDR2 SYDVKM. The CDR3 nucleotides are TGTGCCAGCAGTTCCCGGGACAGGGGGCCTCTTTCCTACGAGCAGTACTTC. It is translated as CASSSRDRGPLSYEQYF. Complete variable domain (other parts from reference TRBV28 and TRBJ2-7): DVKVTQSSRYLVKRTGEKVFLECVQDMDHENMFWYRQDPGLGLRLIYFSYDVKMKEKGDIPEGYSVSREKKERFSLILESASTNQTSMYLCASSSRDRGPLSYEQYFGPGTRLTVT.

This clone came up a few times. The chain joins TRBV10-1 to TRBJ2-3; a weak D match, TRBD1 (6 bases). The CDR3 contains 14 residues. In germline, CDR1 is WNHNN, CDR2 SYGVQD (reference sequence). Trimming shortened V by 5 bases and J by 4 bases, and 13 bases separated the two germline ends. CDR3 in amino acids: CASSTGQAPDTQYF. CDR3 DNA: TGCGCCAGCAGTACAGGGCAGGCCCCAGATACGCAGTATTTT.

The rearrangement links TRBV7-2 to TRBJ2-1; D may be TRBD1 (5 bases). CDR1 and CDR2 (germline): SGHTA, FQGNSA. The CDR3 has 16 residues. Trimming took 2 bases from V and 10 from J, leaving 21 bases between them. In nucleotides, the CDR3 is TGTGCCAGCAGCTTACAGGGTACTATTCGGCAATCGGAGCAGTTCTTC. As protein: CASSLQGTIRQSEQFF.

This chain links TRBV28 with TRBJ2-3; D ambiguous. CDR1 MDHEN and CDR2 SYDVKM come from the germline V gene. The V and J ends lost 5 bases and 2 bases respectively, with 5 bases between them. This CDR3 spans 12 amino acids. This CDR3 is CASSPTTDTQYF. The CDR3 DNA reads as TGTGCCAGCAGTCCAACCACAGATACGCAGTATTTT.

This sequence joins TRBV15 and TRBJ2-5; the D is unclear. Germline V gives CDR1 LNHNV, CDR2 YYDKDF (reference sequence). The CDR3 extends over 12 amino acids. The V end lost 0 bases, the J end lost 5 bases, and 4 bases lay between the germline ends. The CDR3 bases are TGTGCCACCAGCAGAGATCTGGAGACCCAGTACTTC. Amino acids: CATSRDLETQYF.

The chain employs TRBV10-2 and TRBJ1-5; D is unclear. Trimming cost V 2 bases and J 4 bases, with 6 bases left between them. The CDR3 length is 13 residues. CDR1 is WSHSY and CDR2 is SAAADI in the germline V gene. The CDR3 sequence is CASSEIENQPQHF. For the CDR3, the DNA is TGCGCCAGCAGTGAGATAGAAAATCAGCCCCAGCATTTT.

As for this clone: This CDR3 is also generated by other DNA sequences in the sample. V gene TRBV7-2 combines with J gene TRBJ2-7, with 13 bases identical to TRBD2. The length of the CDR3 is 14 residues. In germline, CDR1 is SGHTA, CDR2 FQGNSA. The junction had 1 base not matched to a gene; V was cut back by 4 bases and J by 4 bases. The CDR3 sequence: CASSSTSGRYEQYF. In DNA form, the CDR3 reads TGTGCCAGCAGCTCGACTAGCGGGAGGTACGAGCAGTACTTC.

The table lists this clone with a count of one. The chain recombines TRBV6-1 with TRBJ1-5; a possible D gene is TRBD1 (5 bases). The CDR3 covers 14 residues. The germline V and J ends were trimmed by 8 bases and 7 bases, with 18 bases remaining between them. Germline V lookup: CDR1 MNHNS, CDR2 SASEGT. The DNA for the CDR3 is TGTGCCAGCCTCGAGGGTCAGGGCCACCAGCCCCAGCATTTT. This sequence encodes CASLEGQGHQPQHF.

The rearrangement links TRBV11-2 to TRBJ2-7; D remains ambiguous. Looked up from germline, CDR1 is SGHAT and CDR2 is FQNNGV. V gave up 7 bases and J gave up 0 bases, with 16 bases separating them. There are 15 residues in the CDR3. CDR3 sequence (DNA): TGTGCCAGCACCCATCCGCGCGTCCCCTCCTACGAGCAGTACTTC. Translation: CASTHPRVPSYEQYF. Looking up the rest from reference TRBV11-2 and TRBJ2-7 gives the full variable domain: EAGVAQSPRYKIIEKRQSVAFWCNPISGHATLYWYQQILGQGPKLLIQFQNNGVVDDSQLPKDRFSAERLKGVDSTLKIQPAKLEDSAVYLCASTHPRVPSYEQYFGPGTRLTVT.

This clone is labeled as medium-sized. V and J are TRBV5-4 and TRBJ2-7; 7 bases agree with TRBD2. The germline CDR1 and CDR2 sequences are SGHNT and YYREEE (reference sequence). Trimming took 3 bases from V and 2 from J; bases not matched to a gene: 11. The CDR3 spans 16 residues. The CDR3 region has the DNA TGTGCCAGCAGCTCCGATATAAGGGACTACCCCTACGAGCAGTACTTC. Translated: CASSSDIRDYPYEQYF.

The chain uses TRBV4-2 and TRBJ1-2; the match to TRBD1 covers 9 bases. Germline V lookup: CDR1 LGHNA, CDR2 YNFKEQ. The trim removed 0 bases at V and 3 bases at J, leaving 11 bases unmatched. This CDR3 comprises 18 residues. CDR3 DNA: TGTGCCAGCAGCCAAGAGCACATGAACCGGGACAGGGACTATGGCTACACCTTC. Protein sequence: CASSQEHMNRDRDYGYTF.

The chain recombines TRBV7-8 with TRBJ2-6; perhaps TRBD1 as D (6 bases). V dropped 1 base and J dropped 0 bases, with 13 bases sitting between them. The CDR3 covers 18 residues. CDR1 is SGHVS, CDR2 FQNEAQ, per germline. In DNA form, the CDR3 reads TGTGCCAGCAGCTTAGTGTACAGGGCCGTCTCTGGGGCCAACGTCCTGACTTTC. This sequence encodes CASSLVYRAVSGANVLTF.

This rearrangement joins TRBV5-1 to TRBJ2-1; possible D gene TRBD1, 5 bases. The CDR3 is 13 amino acids. Germline V CDR1 and CDR2: SGHRS, YFSETQ. The germline V and J ends were trimmed by 2 bases and 7 bases, with 10 bases remaining between them. This CDR3 is CASSLGQGNEQFF. The CDR3 DNA sequence: TGCGCCAGCAGCTTAGGTCAGGGTAATGAGCAGTTCTTC.

This chain connects TRBV19 to TRBJ2-6, with 8 nucleotides matching TRBD1. Looked up from germline, CDR1 is LNHDA and CDR2 is SQIVND (reference sequence). The CDR3 sequence is 20 residues long. V shed 2 bases and J 0 bases; nucleotides not matched to a gene: 12. The chain's CDR3 is CASSITLRTGLSSGANVLTF. For the CDR3, the DNA is TGTGCCAGTAGTATAACCCTCCGGACAGGGCTTTCCTCTGGGGCCAACGTCCTGACTTTC.

The chain carries TRBV6-1 and TRBJ1-5; no definite D call. V lost 0 bases, J lost 9 bases, and 3 bases lay in between. The CDR3 spans 11 residues. Germline loops: CDR1 MNHNS, CDR2 SASEGT. CDR3 protein: CASSEARPQHF. CDR3 in DNA: TGTGCCAGCAGTGAAGCACGGCCCCAGCATTTT.

V is TRBV2 and J is TRBJ1-1, with 8 bases lining up with TRBD1. CDR3 length: 13 amino acids. V was pared by 5 bases and J by 7 bases, with 6 bases of the junction left unmatched. Germline V gene data show CDR1 as SNHLY and CDR2 as FYNNEI. Written as DNA, the CDR3 is TGTGCCAGCAGTACTCAGGGGGCTAGTGAAGCTTTCTTT. Protein: CASSTQGASEAFF.

This clone ranks as medium-sized. The V and J genes are TRBV10-1 and TRBJ1-4, with unresolved D. V was trimmed by 3 bases and J by 0 bases, leaving 5 bases between them. This CDR3 has 14 amino acids. The germline gives CDR1 WNHNN, CDR2 SYGVQD (reference sequence). This chain's CDR3 is CASSDGSTNEKLFF. Written as DNA, the CDR3 is TGCGCCAGCAGTGATGGGTCAACTAATGAAAAACTGTTTTTT.

The chain has TRBV2 and TRBJ1-4; tentative D call: TRBD1 (6 bases). Germline CDR1 and CDR2: SNHLY and FYNNEI. The CDR3 loop spans 13 amino acids. The DNA for the CDR3 is TGTGCTGATAGGACAGCAACTAATGAAAAACTGTTTTTT. Protein sequence: CADRTATNEKLFF.

This chain links TRBV14 with TRBJ2-7; tentatively, D is TRBD1 (5 bases). Germline CDR1 reads SGHDN; CDR2 reads FVKESK. The length of the CDR3 is 14 residues. V was trimmed by 4 bases and J by 6 bases, leaving 16 bases between them. In DNA form, the CDR3 reads TGTGCCAGCAGCCGAACGAGAACAGGACGCGAGCAGTACTTC. This codes for CASSRTRTGREQYF. The whole variable domain, remainder taken from reference TRBV14 and TRBJ2-7, is EAGVTQFPSHSVIEKGQTVTLRCDPISGHDNLYWYRRVMGKEIKFLLHFVKESKQDESGMPNNRFLAERTGGTYSTLKVQPAELEDSGVYFCASSRTRTGREQYFGPGTRLTVT.